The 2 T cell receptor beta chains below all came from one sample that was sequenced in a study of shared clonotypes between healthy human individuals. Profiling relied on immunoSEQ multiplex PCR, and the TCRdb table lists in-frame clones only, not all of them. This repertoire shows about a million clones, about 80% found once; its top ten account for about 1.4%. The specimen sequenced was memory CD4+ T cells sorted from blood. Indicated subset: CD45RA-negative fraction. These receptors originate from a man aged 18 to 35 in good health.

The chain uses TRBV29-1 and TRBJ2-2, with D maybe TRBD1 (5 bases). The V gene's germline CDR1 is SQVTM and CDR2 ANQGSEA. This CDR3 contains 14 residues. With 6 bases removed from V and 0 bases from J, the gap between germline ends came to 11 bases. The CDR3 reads CSVVRGSNTGELFF. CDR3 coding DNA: TGCAGCGTCGTAAGGGGCTCGAACACCGGGGAGCTGTTTTTT.

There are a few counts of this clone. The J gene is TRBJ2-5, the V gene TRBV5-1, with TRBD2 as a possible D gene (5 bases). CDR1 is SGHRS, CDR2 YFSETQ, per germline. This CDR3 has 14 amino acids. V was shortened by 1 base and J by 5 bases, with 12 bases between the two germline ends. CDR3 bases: TGCGCCAGCAGCTTGTCGGGGTCGGGGGAGACCCAGTACTTC. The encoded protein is CASSLSGSGETQYF.